This T cell receptor (beta chain) was observed in a study of CD8 T cells in Susac syndrome. Roughly 0.45 to 1 ug RNA was reverse transcribed with random hexamers. MiXCR, run by TCRdb on the immunoSEQ multiplex PCR reads, gives a single entry per CDR3 protein. Here the sample spans over 95,000 distinct CDR3 sequences, just under 95% being singletons. This clonotype was sampled from a human donor in good health. The sequenced sample consisted of CD8+ T cells from PBMCs.

The CDR3 sequence is CASSQGSGLRIVSTDTQYF. The CDR3, as DNA: TGTGCCAGCAGCCAAGGATCAGGCCTCCGTATTGTGAGCACAGATACGCAGTATTTT. This sequence joins TRBV14 and TRBJ2-3; no reliable D call. The CDR3 length is 19 residues. CDR1 and CDR2 from the germline V gene are SGHDN and FVKESK. V was pared by 1 base and J by 0 bases, with 20 bases between.